The sequence of this T cell receptor beta chain was determined in a study of blood T cell repertoires in COVID-19. Across the whole study: COVID-19 samples, acute and convalescent, were from the United States, Italy and Spain.

Assay used: immunoSEQ multiplex PCR; TCRdb lists only in-frame clones, some missing. This sample has over 200,000 clones, with approximately 91% found just once. In germline, CDR1 is SGHRS, CDR2 YFSETQ. V lost 4 bases and J 0 bases, leaving 10 bases between the germline ends. The CDR3 is 14 residues long. The sequenced material came from peripheral blood. The clonotype originates from a person under 35 with COVID-19, enrolled during active disease. The chain joins TRBV5-1 to TRBJ1-2; a weak D match, TRBD1 (5 bases). The CDR3 DNA is TGCGCCAGCAGCCCGGACACCGCTAACTATGGCTACACCTTC. This codes for CASSPDTANYGYTF.